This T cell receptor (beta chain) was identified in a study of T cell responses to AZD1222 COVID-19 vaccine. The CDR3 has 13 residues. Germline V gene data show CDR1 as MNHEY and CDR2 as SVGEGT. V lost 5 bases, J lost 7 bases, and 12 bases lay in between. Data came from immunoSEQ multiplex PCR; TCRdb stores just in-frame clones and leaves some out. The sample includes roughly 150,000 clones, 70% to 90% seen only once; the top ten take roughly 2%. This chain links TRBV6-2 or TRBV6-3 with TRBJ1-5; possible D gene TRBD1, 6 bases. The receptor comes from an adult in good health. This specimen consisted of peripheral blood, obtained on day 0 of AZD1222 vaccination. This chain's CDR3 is CASSPTGQQPQHF. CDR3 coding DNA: TGTGCCAGCAGTCCGACAGGCCAGCAGCCCCAGCATTTT.